These 20 T cell receptor beta chains came from one sample sequenced in a study of T cell responses to AZD1222 COVID-19 vaccine. Here immunoSEQ multiplex PCR was the method, and the copy in TCRdb shows in-frame clones only, minus some. The sample consists of 180,000 or so clones, about 93% of them appearing once. The specimen comprised peripheral blood, sampled 28 days after the second dose of the MenACWY control vaccine. All receptors come from an adult who received the MenACWY meningococcal vaccine as a control.

As concerns this clone: The same CDR3 can be traced to other DNA sequences in this sample. The gene calls are TRBV5-6 and TRBJ1-5; unclear D gene. CDR3 size: 15 residues. Germline V gene data show CDR1 as SGHDT and CDR2 as YYEEEE. V was cut by 1 base and J by 2 bases, with 10 bases left in between. CDR3 region: CASSLRFSGNQPQHF. The CDR3 coding sequence is TGTGCCAGCAGCTTGCGTTTCAGCGGCAATCAGCCCCAGCATTTT.

This chain links TRBV29-1 with TRBJ1-5; D unresolved. This CDR3 contains 13 residues. Trimming shortened V by 7 bases and J by 0 bases, and 10 bases separated the two germline ends. Germline lookup yields CDR1 SQVTM and CDR2 ANQGSEA. CDR3 sequence (DNA): TGCAGCGCACGAGGCGATAGCAATCAGCCCCAGCATTTT. Its translation: CSARGDSNQPQHF.

In this sample, this clone turned up once. The V gene is TRBV2, the J gene TRBJ2-1; D unclear. CDR1 is SNHLY and CDR2 is FYNNEI in the germline V gene. The CDR3 totals 13 residues. Trimming took off 5 bases at V and 3 bases at J, with 8 bases between the two ends. Written as DNA, the CDR3 is TGTGCCAGCAGTCGAAAAGTCTACAATGAGCAGTTCTTC. This sequence encodes CASSRKVYNEQFF.

The chain uses TRBV20-1 and TRBJ1-2, with 10 bases matching TRBD1. Germline CDR1 and CDR2: DFQATT and SNEGSKA (reference sequence). After removal of 3 bases from V and 3 bases from J, the junction contained 4 bases not matched to a gene. The CDR3 consists of 14 residues. The CDR3, as DNA: TGCAGTGCTAGTAGGGGGACAGGGGACTATGGCTACACCTTC. It specifies CSASRGTGDYGYTF.

The genes are TRBV23-1 and TRBJ2-7; D is uncertain. TRBV23-1 is an open reading frame, and its role is uncertain. This CDR3 is 19 amino acids long. V was clipped by 3 bases and J by 4 bases, with 28 bases between them. The CDR3, as DNA: TGCGCCAGCAGTCAGTTTTATAAGGCCCCGTCAACCCCTAAATACGAGCAGTACTTC. Its translation is CASSQFYKAPSTPKYEQYF.

This sequence joins TRBV19 and TRBJ2-7; the match to TRBD2 covers 8 bases. J was trimmed by 1 base and V by 3 bases; bases with no gene match: 5. The CDR3 has 15 amino acids. The germline gives CDR1 LNHDA, CDR2 SQIVND (reference sequence). The CDR3 bases are TGTGCCAGTAGTATTACGGGGGGGGCATCCTACGAGCAGTACTTC. Encoded protein: CASSITGGASYEQYF.

The table lists this clone with a count of one. The chain uses TRBV27 and TRBJ2-7, with D possibly matching TRBD2 (5 bases). Germline V lookup: CDR1 MNHEY, CDR2 SMNVEV (reference sequence). Trimming shortened V by 7 bases and J by 2 bases, and 15 bases separated the two germline ends. CDR3 length equals 14 residues. The DNA of the CDR3 is TGTGCCAGCAAAAGAGAAGACGGGACCTACGAGCAGTACTTC. It yields the protein CASKREDGTYEQYF.

The chain uses TRBV29-1 and TRBJ1-5; D gene uncertain. The germline V gene has CDR1 SQVTM and CDR2 ANQGSEA. The V end was cut by 4 bases, the J end by 7 bases, with 14 bases between. The CDR3 spans 13 residues. The CDR3: CSVVPRAGQPQHF. CDR3 DNA sequence: TGCAGCGTTGTTCCCCGGGCGGGACAGCCCCAGCATTTT.

This chain joins TRBV6-2 or TRBV6-3 and TRBJ1-5; 9 nucleotides match TRBD1. The CDR3 runs to 16 residues. V dropped 6 bases and J dropped 4; count of bases not matched to a gene: 10. Germline CDR1 reads MNHEY; CDR2 reads SVGEGT. This CDR3 reads CASSPGQGRVNQPQHF. DNA for the CDR3: TGTGCCAGCAGCCCTGGACAGGGGCGAGTAAATCAGCCCCAGCATTTT.

The chain has TRBV7-9 and TRBJ1-6; D gene unclear. Trimming removed 1 base at V and 9 bases at J, with 7 bases between. The CDR3 consists of 13 residues. Germline CDR1 is SEHNR and CDR2 is FQNEAQ (reference sequence). This CDR3 is CASSLGDGSPLHF. DNA of the CDR3: TGTGCCAGCAGCTTAGGAGATGGTTCACCCCTCCACTTT.

J is TRBJ2-6 and V is TRBV5-1; the D gene is possibly TRBD2 (6 bases). V was trimmed by 7 bases and J by 0 bases, leaving 17 bases between them. CDR3 length equals 17 residues. From germline, CDR1 is SGHRS and CDR2 YFSETQ. CDR3 nucleotide sequence: TGCGCCAGCTCCTCCACTGGGGGGTTCTCTGGGGCCAACGTCCTGACTTTC. Amino acids: CASSSTGGFSGANVLTF.

V usage is TRBV3-1 (or the pseudogene TRBV3-2) and J usage is TRBJ1-3, with TRBD1 identical over 8 bases. In germline, CDR1 is LGHDT, CDR2 YNNKEL (reference sequence). The V segment lost 2 bases and the J segment 4 bases; nucleotides outside the gene matches: 4. The CDR3 loop spans 15 amino acids. The CDR3 protein is CASSQMTGAGNTIYF. CDR3 DNA: TGTGCCAGCAGCCAAATGACAGGGGCAGGAAACACCATATATTTT.

The V gene is TRBV4-2, the J gene TRBJ1-2; TRBD1 matches at 7 bases. The CDR3 is made up of 16 amino acids. The V and J ends lost 3 bases and 5 bases, in that order; junction bases with no gene match: 12. In germline, CDR1 is LGHNA, CDR2 YNFKEQ. CDR3 in amino acids: CASSHLGEGARYGYTF. Here the CDR3 DNA reads TGTGCCAGCAGCCATTTGGGGGAGGGGGCGAGGTATGGCTACACCTTC.

The sample holds one count of this clone. The rearrangement uses TRBV19 and TRBJ2-7; possibly TRBD1 or TRBD2 for D (5 bases each). Per the germline V gene, CDR1 is LNHDA and CDR2 is SQIVND (reference sequence). The CDR3 consists of 14 residues. Trimming stripped 7 bases from V and 5 bases from J, with 18 bases between. The CDR3, as DNA: TGTGCCAGTAATCAACCGGGGCAGGCAAACGAGCAGTACTTC. It specifies CASNQPGQANEQYF.

This clone was counted a single time. The genes are TRBV3-1 (or the pseudogene TRBV3-2) and TRBJ2-3; TRBD2 aligns across 11 bases. The CDR3 has 17 residues. The germline CDR1 and CDR2 sequences are LGHDT and YNNKEL (reference sequence). The trim removed 2 bases at V and 6 bases at J, leaving 10 bases unmatched. CDR3 bases: TGTGCCAGCAGCCAATATTCTAGCGGGGGGCCGGGGGATACGCAGTATTTT. It translates to CASSQYSSGGPGDTQYF.

The count of this clone is one. This chain uses TRBV5-4 with TRBJ2-7; 9 positions agree with TRBD2. The CDR3 length is 13 residues. Trimming cost V 4 bases and J 6 bases; bases outside gene matches: 5. Germline V gene lookup returns CDR1 SGHNT and CDR2 YYREEE (reference sequence). The CDR3 reads CASSQLAGVEQYF. As DNA, the CDR3 is TGTGCCAGCAGCCAATTAGCGGGGGTCGAGCAGTACTTC.

V is TRBV6-5 and J is TRBJ1-3; no firm D call. From germline, CDR1 is MNHEY and CDR2 SVGAGI. V gave up 2 bases and J gave up 4 bases, with 12 bases separating them. The CDR3 extends over 15 amino acids. Here the CDR3 DNA reads TGTGCCAGCAGTTACAATTCGGCAGCGGGAAACACCATATATTTT. It translates to CASSYNSAAGNTIYF.

The V gene is TRBV27, the J gene TRBJ2-3; 7 bases are a match to TRBD2. J was trimmed by 1 base and V by 5 bases; bases with no gene match: 6. This CDR3 comprises 15 residues. Germline V gene data show CDR1 as MNHEY and CDR2 as SMNVEV (reference sequence). The CDR3 nucleotides are TGTGCCAGCAGTCCTCTCACTAGCGGCACAGATACGCAGTATTTT. Residues: CASSPLTSGTDTQYF.

This chain uses TRBV18 with TRBJ1-4, with no clear D. Germline V lookup: CDR1 KGHSH, CDR2 LQKENI. The CDR3 sequence is 15 residues long. With 4 bases removed from V and 0 bases from J, the gap between germline ends came to 9 bases. Here the CDR3 reads CASSLQTSTNEKLFF. The CDR3 DNA follows: TGTGCCAGCTCACTGCAGACCTCAACTAATGAAAAACTGTTTTTT.

V usage is TRBV20-1 and J usage is TRBJ2-4; D is possibly TRBD1 or TRBD2 (5 bases each). There are 11 residues in the CDR3. V dropped 3 bases and J dropped 8 bases, with 8 bases sitting between them. In germline, CDR1 is DFQATT, CDR2 SNEGSKA (reference sequence). The CDR3 nucleotides read TGCAGTGCTAGGCAGGGAGACATTCAGTACTTC. It codes for CSARQGDIQYF.